These 2 T cell receptor beta chains share one sample of origin, sequenced in a study of response to subunit inactivated influenza vaccine. TCRdb reprocessed the RT-PCR reads via MiXCR and lists one record per CDR3 protein. The data show 400,000 to 650,000 distinct CDR3 sequences, approximately 7.2% seen once. Sample: PBMCs from blood, taken less than 30 months after vaccination. These receptors were taken from a man in his fifties or sixties who received an inactivated influenza vaccine.

The rearrangement joins TRBV20-1 to TRBJ1-3, with unresolved D. Looked up from germline, CDR1 is DFQATT and CDR2 is SNEGSKA (reference sequence). V was cut by 5 bases and J by 4 bases, with 6 bases left in between. CDR3 length: 11 amino acids. The CDR3 DNA is TGCAGTGCTCCGACAGGAAACACCATATATTTT. Protein sequence: CSAPTGNTIYF.

The CDR3 DNA is TGCGCCAGCAGCTTGGCTCTAGCGGGAGGACCCACAGATACGCAGTATTTT. This translates into CASSLALAGGPTDTQYF. This chain uses TRBV5-1 with TRBJ2-3, with TRBD2 matching over 11 bases. The CDR3 runs to 17 residues. Germline V lookup: CDR1 SGHRS, CDR2 YFSETQ. The J segment lost 2 bases and the V segment lost 0 bases, leaving 5 bases of the junction unmatched.